This passage covers 21 T cell receptor beta chains from one sample sequenced in a study of T cell clones after liver transplantation. Some clones are missing from TCRdb's copy, which holds only in-frame ones; the method was immunoSEQ multiplex PCR. Of 45,000 to 60,000 clones detected, 86% appear once; the ten largest clones hold 13% to 15%. The sample here was CD8+ T cells from blood, taken 12 months after liver transplant. The source of these receptors is a human patient who received a liver transplant. Some T cells may be transferred from the graft donor.

V is TRBV6-6 and J is TRBJ1-2; D possibly corresponds to TRBD1 (5 bases). This CDR3 comprises 14 residues. V was cut by 8 bases and J by 7 bases, with 20 bases left in between. Germline CDR1 MNHNY, CDR2 SVGAGI (reference sequence). This CDR3 reads CASGQLSNQGGYTF. The CDR3 nucleotides are TGTGCCAGCGGACAATTATCAAATCAGGGTGGCTACACCTTC.

In its sample, this clone was seen once. V usage is TRBV6-1 and J usage is TRBJ1-2; weak D call: TRBD1 (5 bases). The V gene lost 1 base and the J gene lost 4 bases, with 19 bases spanning the gap. The CDR3 is made up of 17 amino acids. Germline V gene lookup returns CDR1 MNHNS and CDR2 SASEGT. CDR3 residues: CASSEVATASGRYGYTF. DNA of the CDR3: TGTGCCAGCAGTGAAGTGGCGACAGCAAGCGGTCGCTATGGCTACACCTTC.

This CDR3 is CASSRLGDTQYF. The DNA of the CDR3 is TGTGCCAGCAGCAGACTAGGGGATACGCAGTATTTT. The gene calls are TRBV6-5 and TRBJ2-3, with a tentative D call TRBD2 (6 bases). The germline V and J ends were trimmed by 6 bases and 6 bases, with 10 bases remaining between them. The germline V gene has CDR1 MNHEY and CDR2 SVGAGI. The CDR3 is 12 amino acids.

The chain couples TRBV19 to TRBJ2-4, with 7 bases aligning to TRBD1. Germline loops: CDR1 LNHDA, CDR2 SQIVND (reference sequence). The trim removed 5 bases at V and 4 bases at J, leaving 5 bases unmatched. The length of the CDR3 is 14 residues. The CDR3 loop is CASSGQGEKNIQYF. CDR3 DNA: TGTGCCAGTAGTGGGCAGGGGGAGAAAAACATTCAGTACTTC.

The chain couples TRBV28 to TRBJ1-1; D is undetermined. Germline V lookup: CDR1 MDHEN, CDR2 SYDVKM. The CDR3 runs 13 residues. Deletions cut 2 bases from V and 7 bases from J, with 11 bases between. Written as DNA, the CDR3 is TGTGCCAGCAGTTTACGAGGGCCGAGTGAAGCTTTCTTT. It translates to CASSLRGPSEAFF.

The chain has TRBV4-1 and TRBJ2-7, with D tentatively TRBD1 (6 bases). Per the germline V gene, CDR1 is MGHRA and CDR2 is YSYEKL. This CDR3 is built from 13 residues. Trimming shortened V by 4 bases and J by 2 bases, and 9 bases separated the two germline ends. CDR3 sequence reads: CASSRGQTYEQYF. DNA of the CDR3: TGCGCCAGCAGCCGAGGACAGACCTACGAGCAGTACTTC.

A word on this clone: One junction end disagrees with the germline gene, perhaps due to a read error. The chain is built from TRBV2 and TRBJ2-1; possible D gene TRBD1, 5 bases. Germline loops: CDR1 SNHLY, CDR2 FYNNEI. The CDR3 length is 13 residues. The CDR3 region has the DNA TGTGCCAGCTTGGTAGGGGCTTACAATGAGCAATTCTTC. Amino acid sequence: CASLVGAYNEQFF.

This clone was seen a few times. V usage is TRBV5-6 and J usage is TRBJ2-7; perhaps D is TRBD1 or TRBD2 (6 bases each). Trimming took 5 bases from V and 5 from J, leaving 20 bases between them. This CDR3 region has 15 residues. CDR1 is SGHDT, CDR2 YYEEEE, per germline. CDR3 sequence reads: CASRGFGGLPDEQYF. CDR3 coding DNA: TGTGCCAGCAGGGGCTTCGGGGGCCTCCCGGACGAGCAGTACTTC.

The rearrangement joins TRBV27 to TRBJ2-7; D is perhaps TRBD1 (5 bases). This CDR3 region has 14 residues. Trimming pared 9 bases from V and 1 base from J, leaving 16 bases between. Germline V gene sequence: CDR1 MNHEY, CDR2 SMNVEV (reference sequence). The CDR3: CASLAGPWSYEQYF. For the CDR3, the DNA is TGTGCCAGTTTGGCAGGGCCGTGGTCCTACGAGCAGTACTTC.

The chain recombines TRBV28 with TRBJ1-1; maybe TRBD1 (5 bases). Looked up from germline, CDR1 is MDHEN and CDR2 is SYDVKM. The CDR3 is made up of 14 amino acids. With 5 bases removed from V and 4 bases from J, the gap between germline ends came to 14 bases. CDR3 sequence: CASSGPEGITEAFF. CDR3 coding DNA: TGTGCCAGCAGTGGTCCAGAGGGGATCACTGAAGCTTTCTTT.

The chain links TRBV7-9 to TRBJ2-7; D remains ambiguous. Trimming took 5 bases from V and 6 from J, leaving 14 bases between them. CDR3 size: 13 residues. CDR1 and CDR2 (germline): SEHNR, FQNEAQ (reference sequence). The CDR3 region is CASSPPSGREQYF. CDR3 sequence (DNA): TGTGCCAGCAGCCCCCCCTCCGGACGCGAGCAGTACTTC.

This clone came up a few times. The V call is TRBV4-1, the J call TRBJ1-1; 9 nucleotides line up with TRBD1. Germline-derived CDR1 and CDR2 are MGHRA and YSYEKL. V shed 4 bases and J 7 bases; nucleotides not matched to a gene: 7. CDR3 length: 14 amino acids. The CDR3 sequence: CASSPRDRANEAFF. The CDR3 DNA follows: TGCGCCAGCAGCCCCCGGGACAGGGCTAATGAAGCTTTCTTT.

The V call is TRBV27, the J call TRBJ2-2, with D maybe TRBD1 (6 bases). Germline assignment: CDR1 MNHEY and CDR2 SMNVEV (reference sequence). Trimming took 8 bases from V and 3 from J, leaving 13 bases between them. This CDR3 region has 14 residues. The DNA of the CDR3 is TGTGCCAGCTCGTATCAGGGGTACACCGGGGAGCTGTTTTTT. This translates into CASSYQGYTGELFF.

This chain connects TRBV19 to TRBJ2-2; perhaps TRBD1 as D (5 bases). The CDR3 runs to 14 residues. V shed 2 bases and J shed 1 base, with 5 bases lying between them. CDR1 LNHDA and CDR2 SQIVND come from the germline V gene (reference sequence). The CDR3 DNA is TGTGCCAGTAGTATACAGGGGAACACCGGGGAGCTGTTTTTT. Its protein product is CASSIQGNTGELFF.

V and J are TRBV6-5 and TRBJ1-1; D possibly corresponds to TRBD1 (5 bases). This CDR3 is 13 amino acids long. Germline CDR1 is MNHEY and CDR2 is SVGAGI. The V gene lost 7 bases and the J gene lost 4 bases, with 13 bases spanning the gap. CDR3 DNA sequence: TGTGCCAGCACCTTGGGGGGGAGCACTGAAGCTTTCTTT. Its protein is CASTLGGSTEAFF.

J is TRBJ2-2 and V is TRBV7-6; 9 bases align to TRBD1. The CDR3 loop spans 16 amino acids. Germline CDR1 is SGHVS and CDR2 is FNYEAQ. The V and J ends lost 1 base and 3 bases, in that order; junction bases with no gene match: 3. CDR3 in DNA: TGTGCCAGCAGCTTAGGAGGACAGGGGTACACCGGGGAGCTGTTTTTT. It encodes CASSLGGQGYTGELFF.

The chain recombines TRBV10-2 with TRBJ2-5; 9 bases agree with TRBD2. CDR1 and CDR2 (germline): WSHSY, SAAADI. J gave up 4 bases and V 2 bases, and 8 bases lay outside the gene matches. The CDR3 runs to 16 residues. This CDR3 reads CASSEVGGRATETQYF. The CDR3 nucleotides read TGCGCCAGCAGTGAGGTTGGCGGGAGGGCCACAGAGACCCAGTACTTC.

The chain's CDR3 is CASSPRTGDAGYTF. CDR3 bases: TGCGCCAGCAGTCCAAGAACAGGGGATGCTGGCTACACCTTC. The gene calls are TRBV23-1 and TRBJ1-2; 7 positions agree with TRBD1. TRBV23-1 is an ORF for which the function is uncertain. This CDR3 is built from 14 residues. Losses at the gene ends were 4 bases for V and 7 bases for J; bases not matched to a gene: 9.

This clone was found a few times. The chain uses TRBV7-2 and TRBJ2-1; D ambiguous. V gave up 3 bases and J gave up 4 bases, with 4 bases separating them. The CDR3 spans 12 residues. Per germline, CDR1 SGHTA and CDR2 FQGNSA. This CDR3 reads CASSFGYNEQFF. Written as DNA, the CDR3 is TGTGCCAGCAGCTTCGGGTACAATGAGCAGTTCTTC.

The chain carries TRBV11-2 and TRBJ2-2; D is ambiguous. Deletions cut 1 base from V and 5 bases from J, with 5 bases between. CDR3 length: 13 residues. Per germline, CDR1 SGHAT and CDR2 FQNNGV. CDR3 amino acids: CASSLGVTGELFF. CDR3 DNA: TGTGCCAGCAGCTTAGGGGTAACCGGGGAGCTGTTTTTT.

The V and J genes are TRBV28 and TRBJ1-5; D gene unclear. CDR3 length: 15 residues. Trimming removed 4 bases from V and 4 bases from J, with 14 bases in between. The germline CDR1 and CDR2 sequences are MDHEN and SYDVKM. The CDR3: CASSSRLEANQPQHF. The CDR3 bases are TGTGCCAGCAGTTCTCGACTCGAGGCTAATCAGCCCCAGCATTTT.